The clone carrying this T cell receptor (beta chain) came up a few times. This specimen belongs to a study of cytomegalovirus exposure and HLA in healthy donors. Germline V gene sequence: CDR1 SQVTM, CDR2 ANQGSEA. CDR3 size: 13 residues. V gave up 4 bases and J gave up 3 bases, with 10 bases separating them. This table comes from immunoSEQ multiplex PCR, and its TCRdb copy is limited to in-frame clones, with some not included. The sample has approximately 280,000 clones; 80% to 90% are singletons. This rearrangement joins TRBV29-1 to TRBJ1-5; TRBD1 might be the D (5 bases). This clonotype was obtained from a woman aged 18-29 years in good health and CMV-seronegative. The sequenced material came from PBMCs. As DNA, the CDR3 is TGCAGCGTTGCCGGACAACTCAATCAGCCCCAGCATTTT. Translating it yields CSVAGQLNQPQHF.